The clone carrying this TCR beta chain was found a few times. These data are taken from a study of early T cells in non-severe SARS-CoV-2 infection. About the research overall: Chains were not paired, and sequencing was done on bulk RNA from unsorted whole blood.

In TCRdb, the 5' RACE reads were re-called with MiXCR into one record per CDR3 protein. The sample includes more than 60,000 distinct CDR3 sequences, over 10% of them seen just once. Germline values: CDR1 KGHSH, CDR2 LQKENI. The CDR3 consists of 18 residues. J was trimmed by 1 base and V by 0 bases; bases with no gene match: 9. The chain has TRBV18 and TRBJ1-2; 9 bases line up with TRBD1. This TCR derives from an adult who was a healthcare worker with PCR-confirmed SARS-CoV-2 infection or an uninfected control (not recorded which). Sequenced: whole blood. CDR3 coding DNA: TGTGCCAGCTCACCACCCGGGACAGGGATGCCCCTTAACTATGGCTACACCTTC. Amino acids: CASSPPGTGMPLNYGYTF.